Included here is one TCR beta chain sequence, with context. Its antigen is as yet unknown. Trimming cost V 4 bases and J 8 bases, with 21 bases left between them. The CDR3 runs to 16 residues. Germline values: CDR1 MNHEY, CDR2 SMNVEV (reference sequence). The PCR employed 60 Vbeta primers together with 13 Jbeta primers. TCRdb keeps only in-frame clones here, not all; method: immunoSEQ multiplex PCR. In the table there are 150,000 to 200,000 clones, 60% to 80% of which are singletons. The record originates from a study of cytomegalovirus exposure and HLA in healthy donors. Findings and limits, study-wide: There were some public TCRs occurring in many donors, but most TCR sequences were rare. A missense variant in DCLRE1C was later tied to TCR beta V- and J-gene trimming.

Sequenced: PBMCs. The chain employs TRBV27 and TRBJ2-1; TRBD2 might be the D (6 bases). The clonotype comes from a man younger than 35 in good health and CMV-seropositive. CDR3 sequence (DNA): TGTGCCAGCAGTTCCCCCCTTAGGACTAACGACGATGAGCAGTTCTTC. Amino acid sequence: CASSSPLRTNDDEQFF.